This T cell receptor beta chain appears in the sequencing data of a study of response to subunit inactivated influenza vaccine. Study-wide results and caveats: The authors offered the suggestion that each seasonal influenza vaccination recruits few new T cells.

TCRdb independently ran MiXCR on the RT-PCR reads; one entry per CDR3 protein. The table includes roughly 710,000 distinct CDR3 sequences, roughly 15% detected once. This clonotype was recorded a few times. What it binds is not known. The material was PBMCs from blood, obtained 14 days before vaccination. The clonotype was recovered from a man in his forties or fifties who received an inactivated influenza vaccine.

CDR3 region: CATSRDRGDGYNQPQHF. In nucleotides, the CDR3 is TGTGCCACCAGCAGAGATAGGGGCGACGGTTACAATCAGCCCCAGCATTTT. V and J are TRBV15 and TRBJ1-5; possible D gene TRBD1, 5 bases. This CDR3 is 17 amino acids long. From germline, CDR1 is LNHNV and CDR2 YYDKDF (reference sequence). With 0 bases removed from V and 3 bases from J, the gap between germline ends came to 15 bases.